This TCR beta chain emerged from a study of molecular identifiers for immune sequencing clone quantification (dated by TCRdb to 2016 to 2018). Some background on the complete study: For a replicate experiment, RNA from about 20,000 or 100,000 naive CD8 T cells was divided into five aliquots, of which four were sequenced. This methods study used CD8 T cells to benchmark TCR RNA copy counting and molecular-identifier clustering-based TCR repertoire sequencing (MIDCIRS). What the study reported, not specific to this receptor: Naive libraries contained spiked-in Jurkat TCR RNA (around eleven copies' worth), which is not part of the donor repertoire. Modeling indicated around 3.2 TCR RNA copies recovered per cell, compared with 7.5 to 10 by digital PCR, which implies a capture efficiency of 25% to 35%. When barcode sub-clustering was omitted, TCR diversity was inflated by chimeric consensus sequences, with chimeras reaching as high as 47%. A single cell's worth of spiked-in Jurkat TCR RNA was reported detectable even among some 920,000 naive CD8 T cells. Clones above 20 RNA copies held over 97% of molecules in CMV-specific effector cells but under 1% in naive cells. Highly expanded clone sizes could be underestimated because identical TCR molecules may share a barcode.

Details on this clonotype: Its antigen specificity is not known. Its ends do not fully match the called genes, so a read error is possible.

Receptor amplification or capture employed PCR. For sequencing, a NextSeq 500 was employed. Bulk TCR libraries were prepared as previously described, using TCR primers listed in Table S5. The Qiagen AllPrep DNA/RNA kit was used to purify total RNA. Before analysis, reads from multiple sequencing runs of the same library were pooled. In the paper's pipeline: Reads were retained only if their TCR constant sequence matched exactly, and those retained reads were trimmed to 150 nt and grouped according to their 12-nt molecular barcodes. Reads in each barcode group were sub-clustered using a 15% Levenshtein threshold, and a quality-weighted consensus sequence was built for each RNA molecule. Non-functional sequences were discarded, and so were lower-count sequences lying one edit away from another sequence. Barcode sub-clusters with fewer than 20% of the maximum read count were removed, based on fitting two negative binomial distributions. The public sequencing data were trimmed at Q25 with fastp and processed into clonotypes with MiXCR by TCRdb, which kept only in-frame beta chains. Duplicate CDR3 protein sequences are folded into a single record with the most common DNA and genes. These V and J calls originate from TCRdb's pipeline instead of the authors' own analysis. Within this sample are approximately 630,000 distinct CDR3 sequences, with 25% of them counted one time only. The ten biggest clones cover 0.78% of the sample.

Spanning cysteine to phenylalanine, the CDR3 consists of 18 amino acids. Of all the DNA, just the CDR3 is kept, 54 bases in frame from base 1. In the germline V gene (reference sequence), CDR1 corresponds to MNHEY and CDR2 to SMNVEV. Libraries of naive CD8 T cells were built from anywhere between roughly 20,000 and 1,100,000 sorted cells, with 10%, 30% or 50% of the purified RNA used. On a BD FACSAria II, naive CD8 T cells were FACS-sorted as CD8+CD4-CCR7+CD45RA+ and collected into RLT Plus buffer. Around 10 TCR copies' worth of Jurkat RNA were spiked into about 20,000-1,100,000 naive CD8 T cell samples to test detection sensitivity. Enrichment of CD8 T cells was performed with RosetteSep CD8+ T Cell Enrichment Cocktail and Ficoll-Paque, after which ACK red cell lysis was carried out.

Sequenced: naive CD8+ T cells from blood, with Jurkat cell RNA spiked in. Sample cell subset or site, as interpreted from the label and publication: FACS-sorted CD8+CD4-CCR7+CD45RA+ naive T cells. The TCR sequence derives from a human donor in good health. Some libraries in this study had Jurkat cell RNA spiked in. The chain employs TRBV27 and TRBJ2-2; possibly the D gene is TRBD2, per 5 matching bases. The CDR3 region has the sequence CASSLYSVLTGNAGELFF. The bases are TGTGCCAGCAGTTTGTACTCGGTCCTCACGGGGAACGCCGGGGAGCTGTTTTTT.